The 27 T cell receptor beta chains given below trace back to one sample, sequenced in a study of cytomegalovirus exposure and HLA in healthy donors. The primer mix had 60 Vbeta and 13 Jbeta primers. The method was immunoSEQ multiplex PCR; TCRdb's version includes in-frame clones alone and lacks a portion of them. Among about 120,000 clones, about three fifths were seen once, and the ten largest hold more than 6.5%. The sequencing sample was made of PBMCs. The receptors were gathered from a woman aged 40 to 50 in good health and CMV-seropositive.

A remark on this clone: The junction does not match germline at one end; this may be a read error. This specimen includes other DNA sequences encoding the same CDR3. CDR3 sequence reads: CATSAGSSTDTQYF. CDR3 DNA sequence: TGCGCCACCAGCGCGGGGTCTAGCACAGATACGCAGTATTTT. V gene TRBV15 combines with J gene TRBJ2-3; TRBD2 is a possible D gene (6 bases). The CDR3 covers 14 residues. The germline gives CDR1 LNHNV, CDR2 YYDKDF (reference sequence).

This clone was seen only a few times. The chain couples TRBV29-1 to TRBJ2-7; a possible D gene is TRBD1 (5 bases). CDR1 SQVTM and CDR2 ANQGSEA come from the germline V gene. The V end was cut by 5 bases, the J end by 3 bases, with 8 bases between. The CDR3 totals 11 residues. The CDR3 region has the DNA TGCAGCGTTTACGACAGCTACGAGCAGTACTTC. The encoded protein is CSVYDSYEQYF.

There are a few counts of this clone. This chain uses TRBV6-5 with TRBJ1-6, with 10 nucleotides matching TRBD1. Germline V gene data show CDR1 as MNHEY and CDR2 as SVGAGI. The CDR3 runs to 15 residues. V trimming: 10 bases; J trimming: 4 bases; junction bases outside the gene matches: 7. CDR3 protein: CANVDRGEYNSPLHF. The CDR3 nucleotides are TGTGCCAACGTGGACAGGGGGGAATATAATTCACCCCTCCACTTT.

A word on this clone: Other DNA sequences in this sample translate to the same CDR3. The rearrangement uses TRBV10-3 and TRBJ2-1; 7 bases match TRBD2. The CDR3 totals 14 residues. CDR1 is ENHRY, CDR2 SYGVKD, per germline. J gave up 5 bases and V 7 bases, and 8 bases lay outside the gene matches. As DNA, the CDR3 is TGTGCCATCAATCCGGGGCTAGCGGACAATGAGCAGTTCTTC. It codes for CAINPGLADNEQFF.

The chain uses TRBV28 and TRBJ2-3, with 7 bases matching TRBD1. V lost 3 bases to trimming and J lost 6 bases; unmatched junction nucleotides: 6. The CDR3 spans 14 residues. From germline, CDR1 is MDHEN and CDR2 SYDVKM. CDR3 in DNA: TGTGCCAGCAGTTTTAAACAGGGGACGGATACGCAGTATTTT. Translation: CASSFKQGTDTQYF.

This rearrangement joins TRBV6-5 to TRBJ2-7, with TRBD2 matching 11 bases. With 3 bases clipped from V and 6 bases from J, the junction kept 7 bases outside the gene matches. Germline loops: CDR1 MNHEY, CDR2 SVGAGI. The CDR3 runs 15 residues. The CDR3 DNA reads TGTGCCAGCAGTTATACTAGCGGGAGTACGGGCGAGCAGTACTTC. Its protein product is CASSYTSGSTGEQYF.

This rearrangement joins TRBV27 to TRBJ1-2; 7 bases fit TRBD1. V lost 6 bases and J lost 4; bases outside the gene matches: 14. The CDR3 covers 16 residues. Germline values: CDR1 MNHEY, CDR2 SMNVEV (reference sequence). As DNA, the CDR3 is TGTGCCAGCAGAGAAAGGACAGGCCTGAGGGCCTATGGCTACACCTTC. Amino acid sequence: CASRERTGLRAYGYTF.

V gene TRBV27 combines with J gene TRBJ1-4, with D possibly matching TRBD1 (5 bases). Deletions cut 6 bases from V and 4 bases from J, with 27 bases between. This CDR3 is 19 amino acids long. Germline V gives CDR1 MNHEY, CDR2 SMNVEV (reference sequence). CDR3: CASSMGIGRVKDINEKLFF. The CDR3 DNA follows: TGTGCCAGCAGCATGGGGATCGGCAGGGTAAAGGATATTAATGAAAAACTGTTTTTT.

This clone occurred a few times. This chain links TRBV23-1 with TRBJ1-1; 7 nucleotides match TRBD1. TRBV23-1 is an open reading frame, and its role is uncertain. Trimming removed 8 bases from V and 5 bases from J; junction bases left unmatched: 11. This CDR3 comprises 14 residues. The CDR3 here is CASEQGQKGTEAFF. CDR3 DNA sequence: TGCGCCAGCGAACAGGGACAGAAGGGGACTGAAGCTTTCTTT.

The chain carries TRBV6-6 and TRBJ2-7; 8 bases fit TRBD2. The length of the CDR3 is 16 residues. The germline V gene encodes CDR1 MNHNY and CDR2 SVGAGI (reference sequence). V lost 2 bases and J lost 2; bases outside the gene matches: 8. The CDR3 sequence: CASSYPPGGGPYEQYF. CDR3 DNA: TGTGCCAGCAGTTACCCGCCCGGGGGGGGCCCCTACGAGCAGTACTTC.

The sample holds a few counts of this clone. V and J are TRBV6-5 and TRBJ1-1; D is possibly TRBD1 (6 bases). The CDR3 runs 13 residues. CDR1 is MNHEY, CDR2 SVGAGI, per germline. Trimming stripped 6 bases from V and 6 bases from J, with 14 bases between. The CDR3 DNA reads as TGTGCCAGCAGGGACAGTTCTCAACCTGAAGCTTTCTTT. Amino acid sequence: CASRDSSQPEAFF.

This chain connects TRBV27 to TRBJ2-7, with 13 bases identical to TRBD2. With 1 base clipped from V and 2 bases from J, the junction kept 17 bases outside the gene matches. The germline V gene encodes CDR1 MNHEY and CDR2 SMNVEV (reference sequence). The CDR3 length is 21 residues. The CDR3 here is CASSLFPGLAGAQGRTYEQYF. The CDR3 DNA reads TGTGCCAGCAGTTTATTCCCCGGACTAGCGGGAGCCCAAGGAAGGACCTACGAGCAGTACTTC.

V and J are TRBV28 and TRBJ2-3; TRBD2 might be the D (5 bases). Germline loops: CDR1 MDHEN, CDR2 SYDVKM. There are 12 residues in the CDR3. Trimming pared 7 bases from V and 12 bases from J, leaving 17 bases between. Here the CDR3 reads CASTSLRGPQYF. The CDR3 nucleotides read TGTGCCAGCACCTCATTACGCGGGCCTCAGTATTTT.

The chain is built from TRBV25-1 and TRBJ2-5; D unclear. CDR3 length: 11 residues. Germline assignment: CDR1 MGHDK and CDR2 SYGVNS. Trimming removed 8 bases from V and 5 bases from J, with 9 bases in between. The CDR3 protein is CASRLGETQYF. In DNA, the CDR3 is TGTGCCAGCCGACTTGGGGAGACCCAGTACTTC.

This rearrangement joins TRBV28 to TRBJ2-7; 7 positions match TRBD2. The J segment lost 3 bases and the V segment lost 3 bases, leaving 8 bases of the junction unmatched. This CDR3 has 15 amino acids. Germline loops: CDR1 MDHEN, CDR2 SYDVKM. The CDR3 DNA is TGTGCCAGCAGTTTTAGGCTAGCGGAGCGCTACGAGCAGTACTTC. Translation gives CASSFRLAERYEQYF. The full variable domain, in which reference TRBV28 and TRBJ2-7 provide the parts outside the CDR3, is DVKVTQSSRYLVKRTGEKVFLECVQDMDHENMFWYRQDPGLGLRLIYFSYDVKMKEKGDIPEGYSVSREKKERFSLILESASTNQTSMYLCASSFRLAERYEQYFGPGTRLTVT.

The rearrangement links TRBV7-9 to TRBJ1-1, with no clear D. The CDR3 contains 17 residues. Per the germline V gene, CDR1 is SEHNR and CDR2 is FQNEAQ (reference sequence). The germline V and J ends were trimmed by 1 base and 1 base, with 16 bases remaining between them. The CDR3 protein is CASSLVVRGKPNTEAFF. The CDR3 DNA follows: TGTGCCAGCAGCTTAGTTGTCCGCGGGAAACCGAACACTGAAGCTTTCTTT.

CDR3 loop: CAGGTGANYGYTF. The CDR3 bases are TGTGCCGGCGGGACAGGAGCTAACTATGGCTACACCTTC. This chain links TRBV2 with TRBJ1-2; 8 bases map to TRBD1. Trimming cost V 11 bases and J 0 bases; bases outside gene matches: 5. The CDR3 has 13 amino acids. CDR1 is SNHLY and CDR2 is FYNNEI in the germline V gene.

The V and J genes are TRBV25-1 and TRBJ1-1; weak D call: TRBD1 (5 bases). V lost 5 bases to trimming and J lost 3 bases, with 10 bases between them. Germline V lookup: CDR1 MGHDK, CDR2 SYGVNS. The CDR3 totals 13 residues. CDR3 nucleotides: TGTGCCAGCAGTCGGGACTTACACACTGAAGCTTTCTTT. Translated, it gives CASSRDLHTEAFF.

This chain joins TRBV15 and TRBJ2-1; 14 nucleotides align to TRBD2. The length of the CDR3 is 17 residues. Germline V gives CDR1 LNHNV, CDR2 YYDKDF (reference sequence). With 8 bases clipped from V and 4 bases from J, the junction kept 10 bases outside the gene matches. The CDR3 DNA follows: TGTGCCACCTTCCCACCGGGACTAGCGGGAGTTTACAATGAGCAGTTCTTC. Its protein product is CATFPPGLAGVYNEQFF.

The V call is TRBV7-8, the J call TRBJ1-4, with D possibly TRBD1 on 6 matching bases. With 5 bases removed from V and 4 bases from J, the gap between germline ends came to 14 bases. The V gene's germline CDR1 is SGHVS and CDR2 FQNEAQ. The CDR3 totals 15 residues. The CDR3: CASSLGGQGNEKLFF. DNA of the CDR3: TGTGCCAGCAGCCTGGGGGGGCAGGGTAATGAAAAACTGTTTTTT.

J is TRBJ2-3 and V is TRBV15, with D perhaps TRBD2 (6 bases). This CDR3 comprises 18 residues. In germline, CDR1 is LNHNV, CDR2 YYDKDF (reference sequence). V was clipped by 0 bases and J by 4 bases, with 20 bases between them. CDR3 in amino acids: CATSRDLTSRFRADTQYF. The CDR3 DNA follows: TGTGCCACCAGCAGAGATCTAACTAGCAGGTTTAGGGCAGATACGCAGTATTTT.

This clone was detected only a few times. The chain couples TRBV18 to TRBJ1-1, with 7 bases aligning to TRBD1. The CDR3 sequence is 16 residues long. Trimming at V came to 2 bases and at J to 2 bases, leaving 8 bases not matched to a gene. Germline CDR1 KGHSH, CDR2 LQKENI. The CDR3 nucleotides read TGTGCCAGCTCACCAACATTGGGACAGCTTAACACTGAAGCTTTCTTT. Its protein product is CASSPTLGQLNTEAFF.

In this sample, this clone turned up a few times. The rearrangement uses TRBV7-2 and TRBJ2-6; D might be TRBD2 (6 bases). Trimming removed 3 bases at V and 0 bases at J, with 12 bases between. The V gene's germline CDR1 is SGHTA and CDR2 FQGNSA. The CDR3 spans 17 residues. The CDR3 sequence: CASSLRGDSSGANVLTF. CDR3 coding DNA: TGTGCCAGCAGCTTGCGGGGTGACAGCTCTGGGGCCAACGTCCTGACTTTC.

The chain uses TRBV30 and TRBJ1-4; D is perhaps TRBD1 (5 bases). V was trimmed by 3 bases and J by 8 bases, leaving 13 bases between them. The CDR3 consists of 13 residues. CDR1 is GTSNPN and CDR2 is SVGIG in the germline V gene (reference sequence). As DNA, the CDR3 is TGTGCCTGGAGCCCGTCGCGGGGCGAAAAACTGTTTTTT. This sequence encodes CAWSPSRGEKLFF.

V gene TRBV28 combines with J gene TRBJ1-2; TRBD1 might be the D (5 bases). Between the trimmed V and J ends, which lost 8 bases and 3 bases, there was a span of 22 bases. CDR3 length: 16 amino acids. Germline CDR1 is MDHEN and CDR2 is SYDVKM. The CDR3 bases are TGTGCCAGCTCGTTACGGTCAGGGAATGTCGACTATGGCTACACCTTC. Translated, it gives CASSLRSGNVDYGYTF.

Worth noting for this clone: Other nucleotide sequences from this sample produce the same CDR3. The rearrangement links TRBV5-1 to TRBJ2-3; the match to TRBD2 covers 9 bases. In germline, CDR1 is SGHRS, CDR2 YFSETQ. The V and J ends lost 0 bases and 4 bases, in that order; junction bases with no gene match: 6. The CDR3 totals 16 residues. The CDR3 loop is CASSLDGGGAADTQYF. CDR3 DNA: TGCGCCAGCAGCTTGGATGGCGGGGGGGCCGCAGATACGCAGTATTTT.

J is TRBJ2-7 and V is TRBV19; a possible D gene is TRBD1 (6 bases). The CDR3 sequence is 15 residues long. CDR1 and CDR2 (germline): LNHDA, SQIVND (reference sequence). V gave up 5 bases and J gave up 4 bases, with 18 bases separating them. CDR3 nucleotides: TGTGCCAGTAGTCTCTCCGGGACATGGGATTACGAGCAGTACTTC. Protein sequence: CASSLSGTWDYEQYF.